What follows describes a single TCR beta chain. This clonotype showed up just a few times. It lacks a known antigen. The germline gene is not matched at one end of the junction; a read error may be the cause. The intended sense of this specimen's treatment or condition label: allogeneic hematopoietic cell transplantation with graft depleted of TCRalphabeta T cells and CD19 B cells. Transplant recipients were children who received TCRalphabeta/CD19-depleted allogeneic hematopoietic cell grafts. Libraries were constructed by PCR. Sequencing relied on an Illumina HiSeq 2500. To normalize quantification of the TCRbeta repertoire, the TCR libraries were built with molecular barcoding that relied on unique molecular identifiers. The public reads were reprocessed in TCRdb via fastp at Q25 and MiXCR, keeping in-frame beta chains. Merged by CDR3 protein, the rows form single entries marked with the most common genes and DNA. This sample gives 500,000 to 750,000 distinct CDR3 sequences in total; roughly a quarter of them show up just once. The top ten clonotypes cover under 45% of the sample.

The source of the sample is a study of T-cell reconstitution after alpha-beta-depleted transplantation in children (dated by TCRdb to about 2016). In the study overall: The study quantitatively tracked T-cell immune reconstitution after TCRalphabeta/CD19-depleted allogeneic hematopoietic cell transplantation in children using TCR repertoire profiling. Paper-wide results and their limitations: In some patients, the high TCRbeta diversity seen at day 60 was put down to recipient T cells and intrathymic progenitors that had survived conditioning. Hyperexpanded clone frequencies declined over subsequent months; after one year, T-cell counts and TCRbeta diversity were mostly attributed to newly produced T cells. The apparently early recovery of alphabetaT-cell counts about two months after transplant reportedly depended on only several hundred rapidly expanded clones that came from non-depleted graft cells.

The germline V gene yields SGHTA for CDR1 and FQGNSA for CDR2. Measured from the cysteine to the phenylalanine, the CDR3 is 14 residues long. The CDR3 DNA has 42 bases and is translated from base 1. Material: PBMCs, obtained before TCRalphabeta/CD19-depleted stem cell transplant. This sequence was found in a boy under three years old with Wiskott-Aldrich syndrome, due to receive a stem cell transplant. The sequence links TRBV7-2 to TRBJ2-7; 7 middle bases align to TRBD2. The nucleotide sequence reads TGTGCCAGCAGTTTAGGTGGCGGGGGCTACGAGCAGTACTTC. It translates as CASSLGGGGYEQYF.